One and the same sample provided the 25 T cell receptor beta chains below, sequenced in a study of blood T cell repertoires in COVID-19. Data came from immunoSEQ multiplex PCR; TCRdb stores just in-frame clones and leaves some out. This repertoire shows about 190,000 clones, roughly 83% found once; its top ten account for roughly 5.9%. The sequenced sample consisted of PBMCs or T cells enriched from blood (not recorded which). The receptors shown here come from a man in his forties or fifties with acute COVID-19.

The chain links TRBV28 to TRBJ1-2; 9 bases are a match to TRBD1. V lost 4 bases to trimming and J lost 7 bases; unmatched junction nucleotides: 4. Germline V CDR1 and CDR2: MDHEN, SYDVKM. The CDR3 contains 13 residues. The CDR3 DNA reads as TGTGCCAGCAGTTACAGGGGGCAGGGTGGCTACACCTTC. As protein: CASSYRGQGGYTF.

The chain links TRBV9 to TRBJ1-2; 8 nucleotides match TRBD1. The CDR3 sequence is 15 residues long. V lost 0 bases and J lost 0; bases outside the gene matches: 1. The germline CDR1 and CDR2 sequences are SGDLS and YYNGEE. CDR3 DNA sequence: TGTGCCAGCAGCGTAGGGACAGGGCCTAACTATGGCTACACCTTC. Translation gives CASSVGTGPNYGYTF.

The chain is built from TRBV28 and TRBJ1-5; 9 nucleotides agree with TRBD1. V gave up 3 bases and J gave up 3 bases; unmatched junction bases: 3. The CDR3 sequence is 15 residues long. Germline V gives CDR1 MDHEN, CDR2 SYDVKM. The CDR3 bases are TGTGCCAGCAGTTTCCGGGACAGGGTCAATCAGCCCCAGCATTTT. It specifies CASSFRDRVNQPQHF.

This chain uses TRBV18 with TRBJ2-3; 8 positions match TRBD2. V shed 3 bases, J shed 3 bases, and the junction held 5 bases outside the gene matches. CDR1 KGHSH and CDR2 LQKENI come from the germline V gene. This CDR3 is built from 15 residues. CDR3 sequence (DNA): TGTGCCAGCTCACCCCAAAGCGGGAGAACAGATACGCAGTATTTT. It yields the protein CASSPQSGRTDTQYF.

The chain joins TRBV30 to TRBJ1-5, with 7 bases matching TRBD1. This CDR3 spans 16 amino acids. Germline CDR1 reads GTSNPN; CDR2 reads SVGIG (reference sequence). V shed 2 bases, J shed 7 bases, and the junction held 14 bases outside the gene matches. The CDR3 is CAWSSNNRGVGQPQHF. CDR3 nucleotides: TGTGCCTGGAGTTCTAATAACAGGGGAGTAGGACAGCCCCAGCATTTT.

V gene TRBV30 combines with J gene TRBJ2-7; D is undetermined. The CDR3 contains 14 residues. CDR1 and CDR2 (germline): GTSNPN, SVGIG (reference sequence). V was cut by 6 bases and J by 4 bases, with 19 bases left in between. CDR3 sequence (DNA): TGTGCCTGCCTAAACCCCGGGTCCAGATACGAGCAGTACTTC. It translates to CACLNPGSRYEQYF.

This CDR3 is CASSLTTPGTGRTYF. The CDR3, as DNA: TGTGCCAGCAGTCTGACTACTCCCGGGACAGGGCGGACTTATTTT. The rearrangement links TRBV6-5 to TRBJ1-3, with TRBD1 matching 9 bases. The CDR3 is made up of 15 amino acids. V lost 5 bases, J lost 16 bases, and 18 bases stayed unmatched. The germline V gene has CDR1 MNHEY and CDR2 SVGAGI.

V is TRBV24-1 and J is TRBJ2-7; D is perhaps TRBD1 (6 bases). V lost 4 bases and J 3 bases, leaving 9 bases between the germline ends. CDR1 KGHDR and CDR2 SFDVKD come from the germline V gene. The CDR3 totals 13 residues. This CDR3 is CATSEGAYYEQYF. The CDR3 region has the DNA TGTGCCACCAGTGAGGGGGCTTACTACGAGCAGTACTTC.

This clone has only one observation. V usage is TRBV2 and J usage is TRBJ2-7; TRBD2 matches 10 bases. With 7 bases clipped from V and 3 bases from J, the junction kept 3 bases outside the gene matches. The CDR3 runs 13 residues. CDR1 and CDR2 from the germline V gene are SNHLY and FYNNEI. The CDR3: CASMASGGYEQYF. The CDR3 DNA sequence: TGTGCCAGCATGGCTAGCGGGGGCTACGAGCAGTACTTC.

This chain connects TRBV29-1 to TRBJ2-1, with a tentative D call TRBD1 (6 bases). V lost 5 bases to trimming and J lost 4 bases, with 12 bases between them. CDR1 is SQVTM, CDR2 ANQGSEA, per germline. This CDR3 is built from 13 residues. The CDR3 coding sequence is TGCAGCGTTCACAGGGTGGGTTACAATGAGCAGTTCTTC. The encoded protein is CSVHRVGYNEQFF.

The V call is TRBV5-1, the J call TRBJ2-1, with D hard to call. With 0 bases removed from V and 1 base from J, the gap between germline ends came to 11 bases. This CDR3 has 16 amino acids. The germline gives CDR1 SGHRS, CDR2 YFSETQ. The CDR3 reads CASSLGLDFSYNEQFF. Here the CDR3 DNA reads TGCGCCAGCAGCTTGGGACTTGACTTTTCCTACAATGAGCAGTTCTTC.

CDR3 nucleotides: TGCAGTGATCGAAGCGGCCAAGAGACCCAGTACTTC. Its translation is CSDRSGQETQYF. J is TRBJ2-5 and V is TRBV29-1; the D gene is possibly TRBD2 (5 bases). Germline CDR1 reads SQVTM; CDR2 reads ANQGSEA. The CDR3 is 12 residues long.

This chain connects TRBV27 to TRBJ2-2; tentatively, D is TRBD2 (5 bases). The germline CDR1 and CDR2 sequences are MNHEY and SMNVEV (reference sequence). V was pared by 7 bases and J by 1 base, with 7 bases between. The CDR3 has 13 residues. CDR3 region: CASTGRNTGELFF. Here the CDR3 DNA reads TGTGCCAGCACGGGGAGGAACACCGGGGAGCTGTTTTTT.

The rearrangement links TRBV21-1 to TRBJ2-6; the D call in the table, TRBD1, was not verified against the DNA. TRBV21-1 is classified as a pseudogene. This CDR3 is built from 14 residues. CDR3 coding DNA: TGTGCCAGCAGCCCCAGGTTCGGGGCCAACGTCCTGACTTTC. Translation: CASSPRFGANVLTF.

This sequence joins TRBV6-2 or TRBV6-3 and TRBJ2-3; 10 positions agree with TRBD2. The CDR3 totals 15 residues. Germline CDR1 MNHEY, CDR2 SVGEGT. V gave up 6 bases and J gave up 5 bases; unmatched junction bases: 8. The CDR3 loop reads CASRPSGSSGDTQYF. The CDR3 region has the DNA TGTGCCAGCAGACCTAGCGGGAGTTCGGGAGATACGCAGTATTTT.

The CDR3 loop is CASSSAGRSTDTQYF. The DNA of the CDR3 is TGTGCCAGCAGCTCCGCAGGCAGGAGCACAGATACGCAGTATTTT. The gene calls are TRBV2 and TRBJ2-3; D unclear. V was clipped by 6 bases and J by 0 bases, with 13 bases between them. In germline, CDR1 is SNHLY, CDR2 FYNNEI. The CDR3 contains 15 residues. The full variable domain, its missing parts supplied by reference TRBV2 and TRBJ2-3, is EPEVTQTPSHQVTQMGQEVILRCVPISNHLYFYWYRQILGQKVEFLVSFYNNEISEKSEIFDDQFSVERPDGSNFTLKIRSTKLEDSAMYFCASSSAGRSTDTQYFGPGTRLTVL.

This clone was found once. The chain uses TRBV18 and TRBJ2-7; the D is unclear. This CDR3 has 12 amino acids. Deletions cut 6 bases from V and 0 bases from J, with 6 bases between. Germline CDR1 and CDR2: KGHSH and LQKENI. The CDR3 DNA sequence: TGTGCCAGCTCCTATACCTCCTACGAGCAGTACTTC. Encoded protein: CASSYTSYEQYF.

V and J are TRBV2 and TRBJ1-1, with 7 bases matching TRBD1. The CDR3 is 15 amino acids. The ends lost 1 base at V and 4 bases at J; junction bases unmatched: 6. Germline CDR1 reads SNHLY; CDR2 reads FYNNEI. The CDR3, as DNA: TGTGCCAGCAGTGAAGGCAAGGGGGCGGTCACTGAAGCTTTCTTT. It encodes CASSEGKGAVTEAFF.

The CDR3 DNA is TGTGCCAGCAGTTTACGTAGCGGCTACGAGCAGTACTTC. It is translated as CASSLRSGYEQYF. The V call is TRBV28, the J call TRBJ2-7; weak D call: TRBD2 (6 bases). The CDR3 is 13 amino acids. Trimming took 2 bases from V and 3 from J, leaving 8 bases between them. The germline V gene encodes CDR1 MDHEN and CDR2 SYDVKM.

The chain joins TRBV20-1 to TRBJ2-2, with D possibly being TRBD2 (5 bases). This CDR3 spans 14 amino acids. Deletions cut 3 bases from V and 0 bases from J, with 8 bases between. Germline V gives CDR1 DFQATT, CDR2 SNEGSKA (reference sequence). CDR3 sequence (DNA): TGCAGTGCTAGTACGGGATCGAACACCGGGGAGCTGTTTTTT. This sequence encodes CSASTGSNTGELFF.

The chain has TRBV7-2 and TRBJ2-1; the match to TRBD2 covers 7 bases. The junction had 6 bases not matched to a gene; V was cut back by 2 bases and J by 5 bases. Germline lookup yields CDR1 SGHTA and CDR2 FQGNSA. The CDR3 is 15 residues long. The CDR3 DNA sequence: TGTGCCAGCAGCTTACAAGCGGGGTTAAACAATGAGCAGTTCTTC. Translating it yields CASSLQAGLNNEQFF. Variable domain in full (rest from reference TRBV7-2 and TRBJ2-1): GAGVSQSPSNKVTEKGKDVELRCDPISGHTALYWYRQSLGQGLEFLIYFQGNSAPDKSGLPSDRFSAERTGGSVSTLTIQRTQQEDSAVYLCASSLQAGLNNEQFFGPGTRLTVL.

The genes are TRBV11-2 and TRBJ2-1; TRBD2 matches 7 bases. The trim removed 4 bases at V and 0 bases at J, leaving 6 bases unmatched. Germline V CDR1 and CDR2: SGHAT, FQNNGV. The CDR3 sequence is 16 residues long. The CDR3 region is CASSSSLADSYNEQFF. The CDR3 DNA reads as TGTGCCAGCAGCTCATCTCTAGCGGACTCCTACAATGAGCAGTTCTTC.

V and J are TRBV5-8 and TRBJ1-5; D is unclear. Looked up from germline, CDR1 is SGHTS and CDR2 is YDEGEE. This CDR3 has 14 residues. The V and J ends lost 0 bases and 5 bases respectively, with 9 bases between them. DNA for the CDR3: TGTGCCAGCAGCTTGGTGTCCAAATATCAGCCCCAGCATTTT. It translates to CASSLVSKYQPQHF.

This clone was recorded once. This chain connects TRBV5-6 to TRBJ2-1; 10 nucleotides line up with TRBD1. The V gene end was trimmed by 8 bases and the J gene end by 8 bases; junction bases not matched to a gene: 10. The CDR3 is 14 residues long. Germline V lookup: CDR1 SGHDT, CDR2 YYEEEE. CDR3 protein: CARLDRGRIYEQFF. DNA for the CDR3: TGTGCCAGGCTTGACAGGGGGCGTATCTATGAGCAGTTCTTC.

The chain uses TRBV5-8 and TRBJ1-2; TRBD1 agrees at 8 bases. The CDR3 has 16 amino acids. J lost 3 bases, V lost 0 bases, and 7 bases had no gene match. Looked up from germline, CDR1 is SGHTS and CDR2 is YDEGEE. CDR3 coding DNA: TGTGCCAGCAGCTTGGCCGGACAGGGATCGTACTATGGCTACACCTTC. Translation: CASSLAGQGSYYGYTF.